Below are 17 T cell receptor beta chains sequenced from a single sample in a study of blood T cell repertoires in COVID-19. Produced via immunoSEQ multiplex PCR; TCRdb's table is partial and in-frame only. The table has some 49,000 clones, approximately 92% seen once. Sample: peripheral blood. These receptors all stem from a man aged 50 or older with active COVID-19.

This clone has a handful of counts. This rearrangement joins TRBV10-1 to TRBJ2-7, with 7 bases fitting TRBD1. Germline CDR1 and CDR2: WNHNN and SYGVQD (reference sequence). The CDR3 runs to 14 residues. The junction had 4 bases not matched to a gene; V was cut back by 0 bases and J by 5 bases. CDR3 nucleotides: TGCGCCAGCAGTGAGTCTCACAGGGGAGACGAGCAGTACTTC. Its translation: CASSESHRGDEQYF.

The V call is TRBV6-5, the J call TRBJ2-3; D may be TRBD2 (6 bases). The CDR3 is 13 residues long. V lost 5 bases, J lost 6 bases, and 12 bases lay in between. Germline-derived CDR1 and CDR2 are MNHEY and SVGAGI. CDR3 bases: TGTGCCAGCAGTACTAGCCGTCCGGATACGCAGTATTTT. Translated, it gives CASSTSRPDTQYF.

CDR3: CASSLGAQGETQYF. For the CDR3, the DNA is TGTGCCAGCAGCTTAGGCGCACAGGGAGAGACCCAGTACTTC. The chain has TRBV7-6 and TRBJ2-5; maybe TRBD1 (6 bases). Per the germline V gene, CDR1 is SGHVS and CDR2 is FNYEAQ. Trimming removed 1 base at V and 4 bases at J, with 10 bases between. The CDR3 runs to 14 residues.

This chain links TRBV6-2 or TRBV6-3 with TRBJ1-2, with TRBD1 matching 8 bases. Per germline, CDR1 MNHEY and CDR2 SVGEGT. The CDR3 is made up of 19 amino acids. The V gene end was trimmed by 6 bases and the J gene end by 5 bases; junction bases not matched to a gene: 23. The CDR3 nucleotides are TGTGCCAGCAGCGCCGTCCCGGGACAGGCCCTCAGCAGTACTTATGGCTACACCTTC. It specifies CASSAVPGQALSSTYGYTF.

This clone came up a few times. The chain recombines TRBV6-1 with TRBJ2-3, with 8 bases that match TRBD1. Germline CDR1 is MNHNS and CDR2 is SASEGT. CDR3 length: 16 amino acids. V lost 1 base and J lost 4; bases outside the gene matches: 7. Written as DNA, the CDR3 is TGTGCCAGCAGTGAAGGGGGGCAGGGGGCCCCAGATACGCAGTATTTT. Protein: CASSEGGQGAPDTQYF.

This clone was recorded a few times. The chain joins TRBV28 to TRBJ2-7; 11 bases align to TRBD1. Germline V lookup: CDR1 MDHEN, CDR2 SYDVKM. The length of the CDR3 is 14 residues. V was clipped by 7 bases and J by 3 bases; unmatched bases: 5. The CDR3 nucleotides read TGTGCCAGCACCGGGACAGGGGGTCTCTACGAGCAGTACTTC. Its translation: CASTGTGGLYEQYF.

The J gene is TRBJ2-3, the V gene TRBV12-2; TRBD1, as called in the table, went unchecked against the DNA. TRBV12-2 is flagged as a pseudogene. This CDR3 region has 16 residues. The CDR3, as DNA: TGTGCAAGTCGCTCCTCCTTAGGGGGAGACACAGATACGCAGTATTTT. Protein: CASRSSLGGDTDTQYF.

CDR3 region: CASSFRQHHRLFF. DNA of the CDR3: TGTGCCAGCAGCTTTCGACAGCACCATCGGCTGTTTTTT. The chain links TRBV7-9 to TRBJ1-4; a weak D match, TRBD1 (5 bases). CDR3 length: 13 residues. The germline CDR1 and CDR2 sequences are SEHNR and FQNEAQ (reference sequence). Trimming left V 3 bases short and J 14 bases short, with 16 bases between.

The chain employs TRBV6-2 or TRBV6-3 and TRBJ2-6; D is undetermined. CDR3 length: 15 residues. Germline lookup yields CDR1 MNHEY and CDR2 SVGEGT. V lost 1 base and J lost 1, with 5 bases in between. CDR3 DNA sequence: TGTGCCAGCAGTTACTACGGGTCTGGGGCCAACGTCCTGACTTTC. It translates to CASSYYGSGANVLTF.

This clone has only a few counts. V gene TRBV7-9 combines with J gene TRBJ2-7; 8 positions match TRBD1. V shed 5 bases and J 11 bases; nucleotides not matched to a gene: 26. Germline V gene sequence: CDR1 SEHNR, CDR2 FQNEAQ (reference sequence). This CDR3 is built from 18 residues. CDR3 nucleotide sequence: TGTGCCAGCAGCCCCAGGACAGGGTCAGATGTACGAATTTCTATTGAGTACTTC. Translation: CASSPRTGSDVRISIEYF.

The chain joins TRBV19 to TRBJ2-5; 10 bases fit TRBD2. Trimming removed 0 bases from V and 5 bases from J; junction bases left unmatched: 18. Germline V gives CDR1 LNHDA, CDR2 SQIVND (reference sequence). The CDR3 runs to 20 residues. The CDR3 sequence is CASSIDCYLVAGGARETQYF. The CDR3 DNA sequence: TGTGCCAGTAGTATAGATTGTTATTTGGTAGCGGGGGGAGCCAGGGAGACCCAGTACTTC.

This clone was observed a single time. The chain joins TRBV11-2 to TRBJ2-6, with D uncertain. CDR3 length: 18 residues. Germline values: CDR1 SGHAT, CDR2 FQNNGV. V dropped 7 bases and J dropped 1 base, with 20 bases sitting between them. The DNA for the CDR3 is TGTGCCAGCACCCACCTTTCGGGTGTTATATCTGGGGCCAACGTCCTGACTTTC. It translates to CASTHLSGVISGANVLTF.

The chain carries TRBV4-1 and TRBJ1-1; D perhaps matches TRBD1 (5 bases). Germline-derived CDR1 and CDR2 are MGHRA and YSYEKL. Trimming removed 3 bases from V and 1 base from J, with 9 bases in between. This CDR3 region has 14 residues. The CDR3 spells CASSQLTGNTEAFF. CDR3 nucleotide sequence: TGCGCCAGCAGCCAGTTAACAGGGAACACTGAAGCTTTCTTT.

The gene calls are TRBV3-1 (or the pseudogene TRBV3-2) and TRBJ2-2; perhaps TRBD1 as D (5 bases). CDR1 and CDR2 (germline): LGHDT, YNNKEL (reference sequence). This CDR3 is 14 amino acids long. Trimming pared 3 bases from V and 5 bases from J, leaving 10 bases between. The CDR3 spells CASSQDMATGELFF. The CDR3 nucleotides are TGTGCCAGCAGCCAGGACATGGCTACCGGGGAGCTGTTTTTT.

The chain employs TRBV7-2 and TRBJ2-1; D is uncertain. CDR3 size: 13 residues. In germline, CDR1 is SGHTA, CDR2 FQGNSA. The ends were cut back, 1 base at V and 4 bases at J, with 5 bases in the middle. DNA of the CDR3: TGTGCCAGCAGCTTAGATCAGTACAATGAGCAGTTCTTC. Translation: CASSLDQYNEQFF.

The CDR3 loop reads CASSIRGTSGSETQYF. The DNA of the CDR3 is TGTGCCAGTAGTATTAGGGGGACTAGCGGGAGTGAGACCCAGTACTTC. This chain links TRBV19 with TRBJ2-5, with TRBD2 identical over 14 bases. This CDR3 is 16 amino acids long. CDR1 and CDR2 (germline): LNHDA, SQIVND (reference sequence). V trimming: 3 bases; J trimming: 5 bases; junction bases outside the gene matches: 5.

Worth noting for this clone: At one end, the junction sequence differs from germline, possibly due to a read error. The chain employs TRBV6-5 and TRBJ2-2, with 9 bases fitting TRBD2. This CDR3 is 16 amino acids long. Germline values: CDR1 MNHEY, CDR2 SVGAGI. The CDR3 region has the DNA TGTCCCAGCAGTTACTCTCGCGGGGGGGGAACCGGGGAGCTGTTTTTT. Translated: CPSSYSRGGGTGELFF.